The 9 T cell receptor beta chains presented below share a single source sample, sequenced in a study of human T cells and chemical hapten exposure. TCRdb passed the RACE reads through MiXCR, listing each CDR3 protein once. The table shows 150,000 to 200,000 distinct CDR3 sequences, with roughly 15% occurring only once. Time point defined: patch test 1, 2 weeks after DPC sensitization. Sample treatment: therapeutic diphenylcyclopropenone sensitization with weekly scalp DPC. This specimen consisted of whole blood, obtained in connection with sensitization to the hapten diphenylcyclopropenone (DPC). These receptors came from a woman aged 30 to 39 with alopecia areata. Some clones in this sample may be carry-over from other donors' samples.

J is TRBJ1-3 and V is TRBV29-1, with D unresolved. Trimming left V 4 bases short and J 4 bases short, with 5 bases between. CDR3 size: 11 residues. Germline CDR1 SQVTM, CDR2 ANQGSEA. CDR3 nucleotides: TGCAGCGTTGTATTGGGAAACACCATATATTTT. Protein: CSVVLGNTIYF.

Only a few counts were recorded for this clonotype. This chain joins TRBV5-1 and TRBJ1-5; D not resolved. V lost 4 bases and J lost 2, with 13 bases in between. The CDR3 has 15 residues. Germline CDR1 reads SGHRS; CDR2 reads YFSETQ. The CDR3 nucleotides read TGCGCCAGCAGCCCCTTCGGGGAGGGCAATCAGCCCCAGCATTTT. Amino acids: CASSPFGEGNQPQHF.

Notes on this clonotype: The junction and the germline gene differ at one end; a read error may be behind it. The V call is TRBV28, the J call TRBJ2-5; weak D call: TRBD2 (5 bases). Germline loops: CDR1 MDHEN, CDR2 SYDVKM. The length of the CDR3 is 13 residues. The CDR3 loop reads CAGRKWTEETQYF. The DNA of the CDR3 is TGTGCCGGCAGGAAATGGACTGAAGAGACCCAGTACTTC.

This clonotype was found a few times. The J gene is TRBJ2-1, the V gene TRBV12-3 or TRBV12-4; D is uncertain. The CDR3 sequence is 16 residues long. The ends were cut back, 7 bases at V and 8 bases at J, with 24 bases in the middle. In nucleotides, the CDR3 is TGTGCCAGCACCACCGGGCCCAGAAAACGTATGGATGAGCAGTTCTTC. Residues: CASTTGPRKRMDEQFF.

This clonotype showed up many times. The rearrangement uses TRBV18 and TRBJ1-1; D gene unclear. V dropped 3 bases and J dropped 1 base, with 6 bases sitting between them. CDR1 is KGHSH and CDR2 is LQKENI in the germline V gene. This CDR3 comprises 13 residues. CDR3 sequence: CASSPSWNTEAFF. CDR3 in DNA: TGTGCCAGCTCACCTAGTTGGAACACTGAAGCTTTCTTT.

This clonotype was seen only a few times. The V gene is TRBV11-1, the J gene TRBJ2-7; weak D call: TRBD1 (6 bases). The CDR3 loop spans 14 amino acids. V was clipped by 5 bases and J by 4 bases, with 15 bases between them. Germline-derived CDR1 and CDR2 are SGHAT and FQDESV (reference sequence). CDR3 amino acids: CASSAIPDRYEQYF. In DNA form, the CDR3 reads TGTGCCAGCAGCGCCATTCCCGACAGGTACGAGCAGTACTTC.

The chain joins TRBV29-1 to TRBJ1-1; D gene ambiguous. V lost 3 bases to trimming and J lost 6 bases, with 5 bases between them. This CDR3 contains 10 residues. The germline V gene has CDR1 SQVTM and CDR2 ANQGSEA. The CDR3 sequence: CSVDVPEAFF. The CDR3 DNA reads as TGCAGCGTTGATGTCCCTGAAGCTTTCTTT.

The genes are TRBV6-2 or TRBV6-3 and TRBJ2-3; no clear D gene. Trimming shortened V by 0 bases and J by 4 bases, and 8 bases separated the two germline ends. This CDR3 is built from 14 residues. Looked up from germline, CDR1 is MNHEY and CDR2 is SVGEGT. The CDR3 loop is CASSYSKKADTQYF. The CDR3 nucleotides read TGTGCCAGCAGTTACTCGAAAAAGGCAGATACGCAGTATTTT.

This clonotype showed up just a few times. The chain combines TRBV4-2 with TRBJ1-1, with D possibly TRBD1 on 6 matching bases. The CDR3 covers 16 residues. The germline V gene encodes CDR1 LGHNA and CDR2 YNFKEQ. Trimming took 5 bases from V and 0 from J, leaving 16 bases between them. For the CDR3, the DNA is TGTGCCAGCAGCACTAGGACAGCCTCTTTGAACACTGAAGCTTTCTTT. Encoded protein: CASSTRTASLNTEAFF.